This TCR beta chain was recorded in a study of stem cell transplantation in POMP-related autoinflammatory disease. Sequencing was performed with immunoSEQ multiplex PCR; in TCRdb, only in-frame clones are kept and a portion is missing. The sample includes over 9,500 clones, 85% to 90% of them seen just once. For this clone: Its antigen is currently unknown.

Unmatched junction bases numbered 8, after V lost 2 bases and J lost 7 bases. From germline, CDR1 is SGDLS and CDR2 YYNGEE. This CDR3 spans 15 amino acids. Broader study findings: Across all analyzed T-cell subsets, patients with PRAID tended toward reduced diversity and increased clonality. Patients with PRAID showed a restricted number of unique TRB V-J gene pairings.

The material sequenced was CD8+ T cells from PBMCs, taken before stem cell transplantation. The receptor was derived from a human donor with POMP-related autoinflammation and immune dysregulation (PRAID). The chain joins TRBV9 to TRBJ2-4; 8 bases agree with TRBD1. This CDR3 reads CASSVTGQGRNIQYF. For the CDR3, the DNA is TGTGCCAGCAGCGTGACCGGACAGGGTAGGAACATTCAGTACTTC.